Following are 12 T cell receptor beta chains from one sample sequenced in a study of cytomegalovirus exposure and HLA in healthy donors. PCR employed 60 Vbeta and 13 Jbeta primers. Measured with immunoSEQ multiplex PCR; TCRdb has only the in-frame clones, and not every one. The sample includes under 150,000 clones, roughly 83% seen only once; the top ten take roughly 1.4%. The specimen sequenced was PBMCs. These TCRs come from a man aged 35-49 years in good health and CMV-seronegative.

This clone has only one observation. CDR3 in DNA: TGCGCCAGCAGCCAAGGTCGGGGAGAGAGGGAGCTGTTTTTT. This translates into CASSQGRGERELFF. This chain links TRBV4-1 with TRBJ2-2, with a weak D call TRBD2 (5 bases). The CDR3 covers 14 residues. V was trimmed by 1 base and J by 9 bases, leaving 12 bases between them. The V gene's germline CDR1 is MGHRA and CDR2 YSYEKL.

The sample holds one count of this clone. V gene TRBV7-8 combines with J gene TRBJ1-6, with a tentative D call TRBD1 (5 bases). The CDR3 consists of 18 residues. The V gene lost 3 bases and the J gene lost 0 bases, with 15 bases spanning the gap. The V gene's germline CDR1 is SGHVS and CDR2 FQNEAQ. The CDR3 is CASSFGQGRSSYNSPLHF. The CDR3 DNA reads TGTGCCAGCAGCTTCGGGCAGGGCCGTAGCTCCTATAATTCACCCCTCCACTTT. Full variable domain (missing parts from reference TRBV7-8 and TRBJ1-6): GAGVSQSPRYKVAKRGQDVALRCDPISGHVSLFWYQQALGQGPEFLTYFQNEAQLDKSGLPSDRFFAERPEGSVSTLKIQRTQQEDSAVYLCASSFGQGRSSYNSPLHFGNGTRLTVT.

On this clone itself: One end of the junction varies from germline; a read error may be responsible. The same CDR3 is also encoded by other DNA sequences in this sample. The J gene is TRBJ1-1, the V gene TRBV4-3, with D tentatively TRBD1 (6 bases). Per the germline V gene, CDR1 is LGHNA and CDR2 is YSLEER. CDR3 length: 14 amino acids. In nucleotides, the CDR3 is TGCGCCAGCAACAAGACAGGTATGAACACTGAGGCTTTCTTT. It codes for CASNKTGMNTEAFF.

The chain recombines TRBV18 with TRBJ2-7, with 9 nucleotides matching TRBD1. The CDR3 runs to 13 residues. V was pared by 3 bases and J by 9 bases, with 6 bases of the junction left unmatched. The germline V gene has CDR1 KGHSH and CDR2 LQKENI. CDR3 amino acids: CASSPDRGAAQYF. The CDR3 DNA follows: TGTGCCAGCTCACCGGACAGGGGTGCGGCGCAGTACTTC.

This clone appeared a few times. The rearrangement joins TRBV6-6 to TRBJ1-4; D remains ambiguous. Germline CDR1 MNHNY, CDR2 SVGAGI (reference sequence). CDR3 length: 12 residues. Trimming took off 5 bases at V and 5 bases at J, with 6 bases between the two ends. The CDR3 is CASSLQNEKLFF. For the CDR3, the DNA is TGTGCCAGCAGTCTACAGAATGAAAAACTGTTTTTT.

The genes are TRBV4-1 and TRBJ1-6, with TRBD1 matching over 9 bases. The CDR3 is 16 residues long. The junction had 10 bases not matched to a gene; V was cut back by 3 bases and J by 10 bases. Germline lookup yields CDR1 MGHRA and CDR2 YSYEKL. In nucleotides, the CDR3 is TGCGCCAGCAGCCACGTGTGGGACAGGGAGGGATCACCCCTCCACTTT. This gives the protein CASSHVWDREGSPLHF.

This rearrangement joins TRBV27 to TRBJ2-3; 9 bases fit TRBD2. V lost 0 bases to trimming and J lost 0 bases; unmatched junction nucleotides: 7. CDR1 is MNHEY, CDR2 SMNVEV, per germline (reference sequence). CDR3 length: 18 residues. This CDR3 reads CASSLSGLAPSSTDTQYF. The CDR3 DNA is TGTGCCAGCAGTTTATCCGGACTAGCGCCAAGTAGCACAGATACGCAGTATTTT.

J is TRBJ1-6 and V is TRBV5-5; possibly TRBD1 for D (6 bases). The ends were cut back, 4 bases at V and 5 bases at J, with 13 bases in the middle. Germline V gene data show CDR1 as SGHKS and CDR2 as YYEKEE (reference sequence). The CDR3 spans 15 residues. CDR3 DNA: TGTGCCAGCAGCCTAGAGGGACATAATAATTCACCCCTCCACTTT. Amino acids: CASSLEGHNNSPLHF.

This sequence joins TRBV5-1 and TRBJ2-1; TRBD1 matches 8 bases. Germline V lookup: CDR1 SGHRS, CDR2 YFSETQ. V was pared by 0 bases and J by 5 bases, with 4 bases of the junction left unmatched. This CDR3 spans 15 amino acids. The CDR3 spells CASSLGQGFDNEQFF. CDR3 sequence (DNA): TGCGCCAGCAGCTTGGGACAGGGGTTCGACAATGAGCAGTTCTTC.

The chain has TRBV4-1 and TRBJ2-1; TRBD2 agrees at 7 bases. This CDR3 region has 15 residues. The V gene's germline CDR1 is MGHRA and CDR2 YSYEKL. V shed 1 base and J 9 bases; nucleotides not matched to a gene: 9. The CDR3 loop reads CASSQVGGSNGEQFF. The CDR3 DNA reads as TGCGCCAGCAGCCAAGTCGGCGGGAGTAATGGTGAGCAGTTCTTC.

The J gene is TRBJ1-1, the V gene TRBV5-6, with D uncertain. Germline-derived CDR1 and CDR2 are SGHDT and YYEEEE. This CDR3 has 13 amino acids. The V end was cut by 2 bases, the J end by 8 bases, with 13 bases between. The CDR3 nucleotides are TGTGCCAGCAGCTTTAGAGTGGGCAGGGAAGCTTTCTTT. Translated: CASSFRVGREAFF. The full variable domain, with the rest looked up from reference TRBV5-6 and TRBJ1-1, is DAGVTQSPTHLIKTRGQQVTLRCSPKSGHDTVSWYQQALGQGPQFIFQYYEEEERQRGNFPDRFSGHQFPNYSSELNVNALLLGDSALYLCASSFRVGREAFFGQGTRLTVV.

The chain uses TRBV7-2 and TRBJ2-7; 10 bases map to TRBD2. From germline, CDR1 is SGHTA and CDR2 FQGNSA. CDR3 size: 15 residues. J gave up 1 base and V 5 bases, and 5 bases lay outside the gene matches. CDR3 nucleotide sequence: TGTGCCAGCAGCCCCGGACTAGCGGTTTCCTACGAGCAGTACTTC. Amino acids: CASSPGLAVSYEQYF.